This TCR beta chain was sequenced during a study of tumour-infiltrating T cells in Burkitt lymphoma. Only a few counts were recorded for this clone. Assay: immunoSEQ multiplex PCR; the TCRdb copy retains only in-frame clones and omits some. The sample lists roughly 7,400 clones, 17% occurring once. Sequencing input: tumor tissue. The source is a human donor with diffuse large B-cell lymphoma.

CDR3 loop: CASSVEGQGFYNEQFF. CDR3 DNA sequence: TGTGCCAGCAGCGTAGAGGGACAGGGGTTCTACAATGAGCAGTTCTTC. V gene TRBV9 combines with J gene TRBJ2-1, with 10 nucleotides matching TRBD1. The CDR3 contains 16 residues. The trim removed 0 bases at V and 3 bases at J, leaving 3 bases unmatched. Germline values: CDR1 SGDLS, CDR2 YYNGEE.